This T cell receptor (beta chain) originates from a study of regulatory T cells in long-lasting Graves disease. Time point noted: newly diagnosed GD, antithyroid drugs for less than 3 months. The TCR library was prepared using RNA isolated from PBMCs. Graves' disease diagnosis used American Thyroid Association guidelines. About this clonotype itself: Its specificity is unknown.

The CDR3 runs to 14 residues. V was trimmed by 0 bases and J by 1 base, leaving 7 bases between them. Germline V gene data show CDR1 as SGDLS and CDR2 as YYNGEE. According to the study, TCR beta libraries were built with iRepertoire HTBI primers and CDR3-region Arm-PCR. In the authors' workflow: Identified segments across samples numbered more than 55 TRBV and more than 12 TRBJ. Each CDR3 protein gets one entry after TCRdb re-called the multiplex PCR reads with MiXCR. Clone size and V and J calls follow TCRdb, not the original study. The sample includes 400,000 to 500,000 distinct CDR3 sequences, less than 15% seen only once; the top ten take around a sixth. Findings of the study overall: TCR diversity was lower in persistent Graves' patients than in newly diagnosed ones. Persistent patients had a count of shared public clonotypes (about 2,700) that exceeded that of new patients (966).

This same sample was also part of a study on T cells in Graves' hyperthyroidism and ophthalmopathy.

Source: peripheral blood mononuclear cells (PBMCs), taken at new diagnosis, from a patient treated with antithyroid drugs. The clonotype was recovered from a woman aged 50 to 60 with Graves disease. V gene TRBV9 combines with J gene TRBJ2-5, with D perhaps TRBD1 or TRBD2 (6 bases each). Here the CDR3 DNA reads TGTGCCAGCAGCGTAGGGGGGGCCCAAGAGACCCAGTACTTC. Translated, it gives CASSVGGAQETQYF.